This T cell receptor (beta chain) was recovered during a study of CD8 T cells in ankylosing spondylitis. The V gene end was trimmed by 2 bases and the J gene end by 7 bases; junction bases not matched to a gene: 6. CDR3 size: 16 residues. Germline V gene data show CDR1 as LGHDT and CDR2 as YNNKEL (reference sequence). Broader study findings: Several highly homologous variants formed a TCR beta motif that appeared characteristic of ankylosing spondylitis blood. Disease-linked clones were CD8+ and relatively rare in peripheral blood. Reportedly, disease-linked clones are significantly enriched in ankylosing spondylitis patients' matched synovial fluid.

Each TCR beta library was made by quantitative 5'-RACE that incorporated molecular barcodes. TCRdb itself ran the 5' RACE reads through MiXCR, one entry per CDR3 protein. In the table there are hundreds of thousands of distinct CDR3 sequences, 17% of which are singletons. This clonotype came up many times. Its antigen is unidentified. The chain recombines TRBV3-1 with TRBJ2-3; 13 bases match TRBD2. The sequence was collected from a male donor with ankylosing spondylitis. Sequenced input: blood, either unsorted or a sorted T cell fraction (not recorded which). The CDR3 reads CASSQRTSGRTNTQYF. Written as DNA, the CDR3 is TGTGCCAGCAGCCAACGGACTAGCGGGAGAACAAATACGCAGTATTTT.